This T cell receptor beta chain was sequenced during a study of cytomegalovirus exposure and HLA in healthy donors. Amplification used 60 Vbeta primers and 13 Jbeta primers. Data came from immunoSEQ multiplex PCR; TCRdb stores just in-frame clones and leaves some out. Counted here are approximately 150,000 clones, 80% occurring once; the ten biggest clones make up around 4.1%. This clone occurred a few times. Its antigen is still unknown. The ends were cut back, 3 bases at V and 4 bases at J, with 15 bases in the middle. Germline CDR1 reads ENHRY; CDR2 reads SYGVKD. This CDR3 region has 15 residues. General observations from the study: Near-uniform donor sequencing depth was presumed by presence/absence analyses. Excluded were some V segments that proved indistinguishable, including TRBV6-2 and TRBV6-3.

The donors (healthy individuals) were bone marrow donors. The genes are TRBV10-3 and TRBJ1-1; D may be TRBD1 (5 bases). This sequence originates from a man aged 35 to 55 in good health and CMV-seronegative. What was sequenced was PBMCs. In DNA form, the CDR3 reads TGTGCCATCAGTGATTCGGCCGGGGGGACCACTGAAGCTTTCTTT. This sequence encodes CAISDSAGGTTEAFF.